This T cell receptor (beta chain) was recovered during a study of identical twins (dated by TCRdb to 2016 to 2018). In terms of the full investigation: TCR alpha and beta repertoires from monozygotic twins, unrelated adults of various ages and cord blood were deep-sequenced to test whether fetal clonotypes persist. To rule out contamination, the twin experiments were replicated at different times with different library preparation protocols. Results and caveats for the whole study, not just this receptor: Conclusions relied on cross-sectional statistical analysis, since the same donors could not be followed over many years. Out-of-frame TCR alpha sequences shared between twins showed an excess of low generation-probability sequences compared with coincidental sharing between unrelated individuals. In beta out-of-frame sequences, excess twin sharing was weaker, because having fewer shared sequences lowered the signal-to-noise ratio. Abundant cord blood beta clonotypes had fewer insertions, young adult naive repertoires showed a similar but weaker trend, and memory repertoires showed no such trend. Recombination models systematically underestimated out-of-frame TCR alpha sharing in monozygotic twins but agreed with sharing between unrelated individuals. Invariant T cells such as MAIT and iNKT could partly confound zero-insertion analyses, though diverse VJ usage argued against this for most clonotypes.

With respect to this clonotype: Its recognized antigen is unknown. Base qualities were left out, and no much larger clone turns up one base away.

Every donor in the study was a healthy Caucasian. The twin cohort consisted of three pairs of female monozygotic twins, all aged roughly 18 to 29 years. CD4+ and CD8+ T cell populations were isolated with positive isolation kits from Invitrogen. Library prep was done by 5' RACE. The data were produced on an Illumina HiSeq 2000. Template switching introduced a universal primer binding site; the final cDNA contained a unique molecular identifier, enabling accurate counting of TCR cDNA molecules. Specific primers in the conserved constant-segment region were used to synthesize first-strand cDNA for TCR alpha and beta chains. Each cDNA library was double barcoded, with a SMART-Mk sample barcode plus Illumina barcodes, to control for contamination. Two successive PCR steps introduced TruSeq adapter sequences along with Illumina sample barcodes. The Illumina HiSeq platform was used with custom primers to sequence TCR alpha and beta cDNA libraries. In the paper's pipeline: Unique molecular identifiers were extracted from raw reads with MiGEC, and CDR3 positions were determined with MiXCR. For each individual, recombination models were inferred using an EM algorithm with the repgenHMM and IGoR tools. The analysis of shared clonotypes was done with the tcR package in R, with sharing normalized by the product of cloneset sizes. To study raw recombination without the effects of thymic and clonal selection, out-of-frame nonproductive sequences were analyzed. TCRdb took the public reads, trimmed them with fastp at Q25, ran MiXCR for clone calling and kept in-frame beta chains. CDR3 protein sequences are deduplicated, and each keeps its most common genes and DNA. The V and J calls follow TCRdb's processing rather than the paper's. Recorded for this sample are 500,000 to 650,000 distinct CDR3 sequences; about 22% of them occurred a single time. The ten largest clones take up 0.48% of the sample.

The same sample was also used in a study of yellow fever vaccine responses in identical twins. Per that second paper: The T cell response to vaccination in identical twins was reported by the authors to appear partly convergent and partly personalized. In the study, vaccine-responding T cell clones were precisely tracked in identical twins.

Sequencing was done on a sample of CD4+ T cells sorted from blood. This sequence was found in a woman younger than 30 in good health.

The nucleotide sequence is TGTGCCAGCAGACGGGACCAGGGGTGGCCCCAGCATTTT. This yields the protein CASRRDQGWPQHF. The chain couples TRBV6-1 to TRBJ1-5; the best D guess is TRBD1, with 6 bases matching. Per the germline V gene, MNHNS is the CDR1 and SASEGT is the CDR2. Counted from cysteine to phenylalanine, this CDR3 has 13 amino acids. Only the CDR3 DNA is retained, 39 bases long and in frame from the first base. Trimming at the junction amounts to 6 bases on V and 9 bases on J, and the germline ends lie 15 bases apart.